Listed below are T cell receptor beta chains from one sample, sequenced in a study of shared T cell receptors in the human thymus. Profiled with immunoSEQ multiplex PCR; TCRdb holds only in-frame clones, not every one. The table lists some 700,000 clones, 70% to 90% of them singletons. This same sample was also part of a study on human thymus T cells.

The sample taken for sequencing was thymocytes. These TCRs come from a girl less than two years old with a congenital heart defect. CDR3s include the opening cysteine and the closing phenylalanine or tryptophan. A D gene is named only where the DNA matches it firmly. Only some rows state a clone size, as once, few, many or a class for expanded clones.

CASSPLLPETDRGLPSYNSPLHF	TGTGCCAGCTCACCACTTTTACCTGAGACCGACAGGGGATTACCCTCCTATAATTCACCCCTCCACTTT	TRBD1	once	TRBV18	TRBJ1-6
CAISESWNTEAFF	TGTGCCATCAGTGAGTCCTGGAACACTGAAGCTTTCTTT	NA	NA	TRBV10-3	TRBJ1-1
CASSFGQGPHGYTF	TGTGCCAGCAGTTTTGGCCAGGGGCCTCATGGCTACACCTTC	NA	NA	TRBV28	TRBJ1-2
CASSQVVGTGGSNYGYTF	TGTGCCAGCAGCCAGGTGGTTGGGACAGGGGGATCTAACTATGGCTACACCTTC	TRBD1	once	TRBV4-2	TRBJ1-2
CASSPPASSYEQYF	TGTGCCAGCTCACCACCAGCGTCCTCCTACGAGCAGTACTTC	NA	NA	TRBV18	TRBJ2-7
CASRNPFTLPAAGRGVGTDTQYF	TGTGCCAGCAGAAACCCCTTTACCCTTCCTGCAGCAGGGAGGGGGGTCGGGACAGATACGCAGTATTTT	NA	NA	TRBV28	TRBJ2-3
CASSSGTGFTYEQYF	TGTGCCAGCAGCTCCGGGACAGGGTTTACCTACGAGCAGTACTTC	TRBD1	NA	TRBV11-2	TRBJ2-7
CASSSSGAFSDTQYF	TGTGCCAGCAGCTCTTCAGGGGCGTTCTCAGATACGCAGTATTTT	NA	NA	TRBV7-8	TRBJ2-3
CASSLQGFNSPLHF	TGCGCCAGCAGCTTGCAGGGGTTTAATTCACCCCTCCACTTT	NA	NA	TRBV5-1	TRBJ1-6
CASSLLQTLNRYTF	TGTGCCAGCAGCTTACTCCAAACCCTGAACCGGTACACCTTC	NA	once	TRBV5-4	TRBJ1-2
CASSPGTEFMNTEAFF	TGTGCCAGCTCACCTGGGACAGAATTCATGAACACTGAAGCTTTCTTT	TRBD1	NA	TRBV18	TRBJ1-1
CASSFRDFSSSGANVLTF	TGTGCCAGCAGCTTCCGGGACTTCTCCAGCTCTGGGGCCAACGTCCTGACTTTC	NA	NA	TRBV5-6	TRBJ2-6
CASSIRQASQPQHF	TGTGCCAGCAGTATACGACAGGCCTCTCAGCCCCAGCATTTT	NA	NA	TRBV27	TRBJ1-5
CSVVRTAGLQETQYF	TGCAGCGTTGTCCGAACAGCGGGCTTACAAGAGACCCAGTACTTC	NA	NA	TRBV29-1	TRBJ2-5
CASSLGGTLNSPLHF	TGTGCCAGCAGCTTAGGGGGGACTCTAAATTCACCCCTCCACTTT	NA	NA	TRBV11-2	TRBJ1-6
CSVVKRQPNEKLFF	TGCAGCGTTGTTAAGCGACAGCCTAATGAAAAACTGTTTTTT	NA	NA	TRBV29-1	TRBJ1-4
CASSSLYEQYF	TGTGCCAGCAGTTCCCTCTACGAGCAGTACTTC	NA	NA	TRBV27	TRBJ2-7
CASSLDRELRNEQFF	TGTGCCAGCAGCCTAGACAGGGAACTTCGAAATGAGCAGTTCTTC	TRBD1	NA	TRBV14	TRBJ2-1
CASGTGGIDTQYF	TGCGCCAGCGGGACGGGGGGCATAGATACGCAGTATTTT	NA	NA	TRBV5-1	TRBJ2-3
CASSLLGLAGELETQYF	TGTGCCAGCAGTTTGCTCGGACTAGCGGGGGAACTGGAGACCCAGTACTTC	TRBD2	NA	TRBV27	TRBJ2-5
CASSPRISGSGGQDGYTF	TGTGCCAGCAGCCCACGTATATCGGGGTCAGGGGGGCAGGATGGCTACACCTTC	TRBD1	NA	TRBV7-2	TRBJ1-2
CASSLVPVLSYEQYF	TGTGCCAGCAGTTTGGTCCCGGTGTTGAGTTACGAGCAGTACTTC	NA	few	TRBV28	TRBJ2-7
CASSRVQGTQYF	TGTGCCAGCAGTCGGGTCCAAGGGACCCAGTACTTC	NA	NA	TRBV27	TRBJ2-5
CSVEDDSSGTTYEQYF	TGCAGCGTTGAAGATGATTCTAGCGGGACGACCTACGAGCAGTACTTC	TRBD2	NA	TRBV29-1	TRBJ2-7
CASSEAARYNEKLFF	TGTGCCAGCAGTGAAGCAGCTCGGTATAATGAAAAACTGTTTTTT	NA	NA	TRBV6-1	TRBJ1-4
CASSMAGTGSYEQYF	TGTGCCAGTAGTATGGCCGGGACAGGGTCCTACGAGCAGTACTTC	TRBD1	NA	TRBV19	TRBJ2-7
CASSFPGQGTDYGYTF	TGTGCCAGCAGCTTCCCGGGACAGGGAACAGACTATGGCTACACCTTC	TRBD1	NA	TRBV11-2	TRBJ1-2
CASGLTDGDSLRVLEQFF	TGTGCTAGTGGTTTGACCGACGGGGACTCTCTACGGGTTCTTGAGCAGTTCTTC	NA	NA	TRBV12-5	TRBJ2-1
CAISESIRQGLTFF	TGTGCCATCAGTGAGTCGATAAGACAGGGTCTTACTTTCTTT	TRBD1	NA	TRBV10-3	TRBJ1-1
CASSLYSSYGYTF	TGTGCCAGCAGTTTATACTCAAGTTATGGCTACACCTTC	NA	NA	TRBV28	TRBJ1-2
CASSYNVHQNTIYF	TGTGCCAGCAGTTACAACGTACACCAGAACACCATATATTTT	NA	NA	TRBV6-5	TRBJ1-3
CASSLESSRIRTNEKLFF	TGTGCCAGCAGCTTAGAGTCCTCCAGGATCCGAACTAATGAAAAACTGTTTTTT	NA	few	TRBV11-2	TRBJ1-4
CSASAGDEQYF	TGCAGTGCTAGTGCGGGGGACGAGCAGTACTTC	TRBD2	few	TRBV20-1	TRBJ2-7
CASFGVTDTQYF	TGTGCCAGCTTCGGGGTCACAGATACGCAGTATTTT	NA	NA	TRBV2	TRBJ2-3
CASSKDCGRPRGGHTF	TGTGCCAGCAGCAAAGATTGTGGGCGACCCCGGGGGGGCCACACCTTC	NA	NA	TRBV14	TRBJ1-2
CASSLGGQGASSYEQYF	TGCGCCAGCAGCTTGGGGGGGCAGGGGGCCAGCTCCTACGAGCAGTACTTC	TRBD1	few	TRBV5-1	TRBJ2-7
CASSLGRPTGHYGYTF	TGCGCCAGCAGCTTGGGTAGGCCAACAGGGCACTATGGCTACACCTTC	NA	NA	TRBV5-1	TRBJ1-2
CASSGQRLAGATDTQYF	TGTGCCAGCAGCGGGCAGAGATTGGCGGGGGCCACAGATACGCAGTATTTT	NA	few	TRBV25-1	TRBJ2-3
CASSLSTGEETQYF	TGTGCCAGCAGCCTATCGACAGGGGAAGAGACCCAGTACTTC	TRBD1	NA	TRBV7-6	TRBJ2-5
CASSAITGEEAYGYTF	TGTGCCAGCAGCGCAATCACAGGGGAAGAGGCCTATGGCTACACCTTC	TRBD1	NA	TRBV7-4	TRBJ1-2
CASSPPGHESYEQYF	TGTGCCAGCTCACCACCGGGACATGAGTCCTACGAGCAGTACTTC	NA	NA	TRBV18	TRBJ2-7
CASSQVSSLPLRTGSSQPQHF	TGTGCCAGCAGCCAAGTTTCATCCCTTCCCCTAAGGACAGGGTCGAGTCAGCCCCAGCATTTT	TRBD1	NA	TRBV4-2	TRBJ1-5
CATSRDRTPEKLFF	TGTGCCACCAGCAGGGACAGGACTCCTGAAAAACTGTTTTTT	TRBD1	NA	TRBV15	TRBJ1-4
CASTSRVAVSYNSPLHF	TGTGCCAGCACCTCCAGGGTCGCGGTGTCCTATAATTCACCCCTCCACTTT	NA	NA	TRBV7-2	TRBJ1-6